This section outlines one T cell receptor beta chain sequence together with its context. The data are from a study of blood T cell repertoires in COVID-19. Study summary: Acute and convalescent COVID-19 samples came from the United States, Italy and Spain. Sample material is recorded as cDNA or gDNA derived from T cells, B-cell-depleted T cells, or PBMCs.

V lost 5 bases to trimming and J lost 8 bases, with 9 bases between them. The germline V gene encodes CDR1 SNHLY and CDR2 FYNNEI. This CDR3 is built from 11 residues. Original analysis: Amplification with reference gene primers provided the estimates of nucleated cell counts. TCRdb keeps only in-frame clones here, not all; method: immunoSEQ multiplex PCR. The DNA was the basis for D and trimming; V, J and clone size are from that table. The sample shows 70,000 or so clones, 82% of them seen only once. This chain links TRBV2 with TRBJ1-2; D is ambiguous. The TCR sequence derives from a human donor in a cohort sampled during active COVID-19. Sample: peripheral blood. CDR3 bases: TGTGCCAGCAGTTTTTTACAGGGCTACACCTTC. Protein: CASSFLQGYTF.